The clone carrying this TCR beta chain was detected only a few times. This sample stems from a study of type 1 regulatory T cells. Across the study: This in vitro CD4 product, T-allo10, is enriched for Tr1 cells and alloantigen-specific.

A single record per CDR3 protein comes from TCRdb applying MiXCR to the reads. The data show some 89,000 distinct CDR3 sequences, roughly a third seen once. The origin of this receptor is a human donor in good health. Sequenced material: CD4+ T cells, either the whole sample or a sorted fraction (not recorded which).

CDR3 sequence reads: CASSSQQGINYYEQYF. CDR3 nucleotides: TGTGCCAGCAGTTCGCAACAGGGCATAAACTACTACGAGCAGTACTTC. This rearrangement joins TRBV6-6 to TRBJ2-7; possible D gene TRBD1, 6 bases. V was shortened by 4 bases and J by 3 bases, with 19 bases between the two germline ends. CDR1 is MNHNY and CDR2 is SVGAGI in the germline V gene (reference sequence). The CDR3 sequence is 16 residues long.